In this sample, the clone carrying this TCR beta chain turned up a few times. How the authors handled the data: The authors estimated nucleated cell counts from reference gene primer amplification. Sequenced by immunoSEQ multiplex PCR; TCRdb stores in-frame clones only, minus some. That table is the source of V, J and clone size, and D and trimming were worked out from the DNA. This table holds under 300,000 clones, 70% to 85% found once. V lost 0 bases to trimming and J lost 5 bases; unmatched junction nucleotides: 8. The germline V gene encodes CDR1 LGHDT and CDR2 YNNKEL (reference sequence). The CDR3 contains 16 residues. The source of the sample is a study of blood T cell repertoires in COVID-19.

The sequenced sample was peripheral blood. V usage is TRBV3-1 (or the pseudogene TRBV3-2) and J usage is TRBJ2-5; TRBD2 agrees at 8 bases. This sequence originates from a man in his forties or fifties who had recovered from COVID-19. CDR3 region: CASSQDGGTRRETQYF. As DNA, the CDR3 is TGTGCCAGCAGCCAAGATGGGGGGACTAGAAGGGAGACCCAGTACTTC.